The rows below give T cell receptor beta chains drawn from one sample of a study of blood T cell repertoires in COVID-19. Only in-frame clones appear in the TCRdb table, and some are missing; sequencing was by immunoSEQ multiplex PCR. The table shows about 240,000 clones, with approximately 87% occurring only once. Sequenced: peripheral blood. Source of these receptors: a man between 60 and 70 years old with acute or convalescent COVID-19. Both conserved end residues are trimmed from each CDR3.

TRBV9 | ASSVASTGELF
TRBV18 | ASSPRGGQSGANTGELF
TRBV12-1 | ASSFAPGVAQPQH
TRBV7-3 | ASSQGIGYNEQF
TRBV5-6 | ASSLGTSTGELF
TRBV12-5 | ASGPRVSGSTDTQY
TRBV6-2/TRBV6-3 | ASSYGDRGYGYT
TRBV7-2 | ASSLGGLAARSSYNEQF
TRBV5-1 | ASSPQGDLSTNEKLF
TRBV28 | ASTMEGRVNTEAF
TRBV6-5 | ASIAGWYEQY
TRBV29-1 | SVESGGKTQY
TRBV10-3 | AISSRGNYGYT
TRBV2 | ASSDNAGDGSSPLH
TRBV24-1 | ATSDLGQGTAF
TRBV7-9 | ASSLDGAQY
TRBV27 | ASSSRWGGPDTQY
TRBV7-9 | ASSFGQGPSVAETQY
TRBV6-6 | ASSRPGARAKNIQY
TRBV18 | ASSPPTGPNSPLH
TRBV6-5 | ASSRTGGMSQPQH
TRBV7-2 | ASSLRGLPYNSPLH
TRBV15 | ATSREGGPYEQY
TRBV3-1/TRBV3-2 | ASSPGQGVDGYT
TRBV7-9 | ASSSRVSSTDTQY
TRBV28 | ASSLSPRGYGYT
TRBV13 | ASSQRGTDTQY
TRBV9 | ASSVGHGTGGETQY
TRBV19 | ASSILGSSYNEQF
TRBV6-2/TRBV6-3 | ASSYLGTSGAQETQY
TRBV4-3 | ASSPGPLTLDTGELF
TRBV18 | ASSPTSSYNEQF
TRBV5-1 | ASRGEGDTIY
TRBV5-1 | ASSLEGEGWTEAF
TRBV14 | ASSPAATSVQETQY
TRBV5-4 | ASSPQLRGSYNEQF
TRBV7-3 | ASSLTPLLPTVNEQF
TRBV19 | ASGAGQGLAF
TRBV6-5 | ASRSTLSSYEQY
TRBV7-2 | ATGGPGRTEAF
TRBV5-4 | ASSLIRAGPYNEQF
TRBV19 | ASSAGGGQPQH
TRBV29-1 | SVRGSNYGYT
TRBV7-2 | ASRFGANTGELF
TRBV24-1 | ATSDFGRRDEQF
TRBV4-2 | ASSPSGQGVYEQY
TRBV28 | ASRPGQEGIQPQH
TRBV6-5 | ASSWGVQPQH
TRBV23-1 | ASSQWGPAVQY
TRBV7-6 | ASSFSGNNEQF
TRBV27 | ADPGGASTDTQY